This record covers a single T cell receptor beta chain. What it recognizes is unknown. The source of the sample is a study of OX40 agonist ivuxolimab in advanced cancers. Study overall: Patients in the trial were receiving intravenous ivuxolimab every 2 weeks, at doses of 0.01 to 10 mg/kg. One hepatocellular carcinoma and a couple of cutaneous melanoma patients partially responded.

Regarding the study as a whole: Low normalized T-cell clonal expansion also characterized some of the nonresponders.

Sequencing used immunoSEQ multiplex PCR; TCRdb keeps in-frame clones, though not all of them. The sample includes 92,000 or so clones, more than 80% of them seen just once. The investigators sampled blood at baseline, at cycle 4 day 1, and at cycle 7 day 1. Germline V gives CDR1 SGHVS, CDR2 FQNEAQ. V gave up 0 bases and J gave up 5 bases, with 13 bases separating them. The CDR3 length is 15 residues. The source material was CD4+ or CD8+ T cells sorted from blood, sampled in a trial of the OX40 agonist ivuxolimab. The source is an adult with an advanced solid tumor such as melanoma, head and neck, liver or kidney cancer. The V call is TRBV7-8, the J call TRBJ1-1, with a weak D call TRBD1 (6 bases). CDR3 bases: TGTGCCAGCAGCTTAGCGGGGGGCCTGTGGACTGAAGCTTTCTTT. Translated: CASSLAGGLWTEAFF.